The 9 T cell receptor beta chains below were found in one sample sequenced in a study of T-cell reconstitution after alpha-beta-depleted transplantation in children. A library of TCRbeta sequences, prepared with unique molecular identifiers, was generated. TCRdb redid the calling of the PCR reads with MiXCR, one entry per CDR3 protein. The sample yields hundreds of thousands of distinct CDR3 sequences, about 14% seen once. This material consisted of PBMCs, taken from the stem cell graft. The receptors were sampled from a human donor who donated a stem cell graft to a child with Fanconi anemia.

This clonotype has more than one count but fewer than ten. V and J are TRBV5-1 and TRBJ2-6; D gene unclear. Germline lookup yields CDR1 SGHRS and CDR2 YFSETQ. Trimming cost V 4 bases and J 0 bases, with 8 bases left between them. This CDR3 has 15 residues. CDR3 nucleotide sequence: TGCGCCAGCAGCATGATCCCCTCTGGGGCCAACGTCCTGACTTTC. Amino acid sequence: CASSMIPSGANVLTF.

A single count supports this clonotype. The rearrangement links TRBV28 to TRBJ2-7, with D perhaps TRBD1 (5 bases). Trimming shortened V by 8 bases and J by 5 bases, and 10 bases separated the two germline ends. This CDR3 contains 11 residues. Germline CDR1 reads MDHEN; CDR2 reads SYDVKM. CDR3 loop: CASARVHEQYF. The CDR3 nucleotides are TGTGCCAGCGCCAGGGTCCACGAGCAGTACTTC.

This clonotype was seen many times. The genes are TRBV12-3 or TRBV12-4 and TRBJ1-1; no firm D call. The CDR3 extends over 14 amino acids. V dropped 5 bases and J dropped 0 bases, with 10 bases sitting between them. The CDR3 DNA is TGTGCCAGCAGTACCGCTACAGTGAACACTGAAGCTTTCTTT. Its translation: CASSTATVNTEAFF.

V gene TRBV15 combines with J gene TRBJ2-1; TRBD1 might be the D (6 bases). V was trimmed by 5 bases and J by 8 bases, leaving 13 bases between them. Per germline, CDR1 LNHNV and CDR2 YYDKDF (reference sequence). This CDR3 has 13 residues. DNA of the CDR3: TGTGCCACCAGCTTATACAGGGTCTATGAGCAGTTCTTC. Protein sequence: CATSLYRVYEQFF. The complete variable domain, with remaining parts taken from reference TRBV15 and TRBJ2-1, reads DAMVIQNPRYQVTQFGKPVTLSCSQTLNHNVMYWYQQKSSQAPKLLFHYYDKDFNNEADTPDNFQSRRPNTSFCFLDIRSPGLGDTAMYLCATSLYRVYEQFFGPGTRLTVL.

The chain uses TRBV20-1 and TRBJ1-6; no reliable D call. This CDR3 comprises 13 residues. The V gene lost 1 base and the J gene lost 9 bases, with 10 bases spanning the gap. Per germline, CDR1 DFQATT and CDR2 SNEGSKA (reference sequence). CDR3 sequence (DNA): TGCAGTGCTAGAGTGCAGGAGCCTTCACCCCTCCACTTT. Its protein is CSARVQEPSPLHF.

The V and J genes are TRBV12-3 or TRBV12-4 and TRBJ2-3; tentatively, D is TRBD1 (7 bases). The CDR3 totals 14 residues. Trimming left V 8 bases short and J 1 base short, with 13 bases between. Written as DNA, the CDR3 is TGTGCCAGCGTAGGCAGGGGGGGCACAGATACGCAGTATTTT. Translating it yields CASVGRGGTDTQYF.

The chain links TRBV9 to TRBJ2-2; 8 positions agree with TRBD1. The ends lost 4 bases at V and 7 bases at J; junction bases unmatched: 6. The CDR3 runs to 14 residues. Germline CDR1 reads SGDLS; CDR2 reads YYNGEE. The CDR3 bases are TGTGCCAGCAGCCCCACAGGGGGTTTCGGGGAGCTGTTTTTT. It specifies CASSPTGGFGELFF.

The chain combines TRBV10-3 with TRBJ2-4; no reliable D call. CDR1 is ENHRY and CDR2 is SYGVKD in the germline V gene. The CDR3 contains 14 residues. Trimming shortened V by 2 bases and J by 1 base, and 6 bases separated the two germline ends. The CDR3 DNA reads as TGTGCCATCAGTGAGGGTGGGGCCAAAAACATTCAGTACTTC. This encodes CAISEGGAKNIQYF.

The sample holds many counts of this clonotype. The rearrangement links TRBV5-1 to TRBJ1-2; 9 bases fit TRBD1. This CDR3 region has 15 residues. Trimming at V came to 0 bases and at J to 5 bases, leaving 5 bases not matched to a gene. Germline loops: CDR1 SGHRS, CDR2 YFSETQ. The CDR3 nucleotides read TGCGCCAGCAGCTTGGCAACAGGGGGCAGTTATGGCTACACCTTC. Translating it yields CASSLATGGSYGYTF.